The rows below give T cell receptor beta chains drawn from one sample of a study of technical replicates of blood from several donors. Sequencing was performed with immunoSEQ multiplex PCR; in TCRdb, only in-frame clones are kept and a portion is missing. The data show some 84,000 clones, 75% to 95% seen once. Sequencing input: T cells isolated from PBMCs. All receptors derive from a human donor in good health. Both conserved end residues are part of each CDR3. A D gene is named only where the DNA matches it firmly. Expanded clones are given a class, and other clones once, few, many or no size at all.

J gene | D gene | clone size | V gene | CDR3 protein | CDR3 DNA
TRBJ1-2 | . | . | TRBV9 | CASSVEGIYGYTF | TGTGCCAGCAGCGTAGAGGGGATCTATGGCTACACCTTC
TRBJ1-2 | TRBD1 | . | TRBV29-1 | CSVWTGVVDGYTF | TGCAGCGTTTGGACAGGGGTGGTGGACGGCTACACCTTC
TRBJ2-5 | TRBD2 | . | TRBV2 | CASRGTSGRPQETQYF | TGTGCCAGCAGGGGGACTAGCGGGAGACCCCAAGAGACCCAGTACTTC
TRBJ1-1 | . | . | TRBV19 | CASSMHRAMNTEAFF | TGTGCCAGTAGTATGCACAGGGCTATGAACACTGAAGCTTTCTTT
TRBJ2-2 | TRBD1 | . | TRBV28 | CASSSDRVNTGELFF | TGTGCCAGCAGTTCCGACAGGGTAAACACCGGGGAGCTGTTTTTT
TRBJ1-5 | . | . | TRBV29-1 | CSDFRGGNQPQHF | TGCAGCGATTTCCGAGGGGGTAATCAGCCCCAGCATTTT
TRBJ2-2 | . | few | TRBV7-9 | CASTETRGTGELFF | TGTGCCAGCACCGAGACCAGGGGCACCGGGGAGCTGTTTTTT
TRBJ2-1 | . | . | TRBV14 | CASSPGLPYEQFF | TGTGCCAGCAGCCCAGGACTGCCGTACGAGCAGTTCTTC
TRBJ1-2 | . | . | TRBV13 | CASTGTAGPGYTF | TGTGCCAGCACCGGGACTGCAGGTCCTGGCTACACCTTC
TRBJ2-1 | . | . | TRBV27 | CASSLGRATEQFF | TGTGCCAGCAGTTTGGGCAGGGCCACTGAGCAGTTCTTC
TRBJ2-5 | TRBD2 | once | TRBV7-2 | CASLGGSGTQETQYF | TGTGCCAGCCTTGGAGGTAGCGGGACTCAAGAGACCCAGTACTTC
TRBJ1-2 | . | . | TRBV27 | CASSLTGTKPGYTF | TGTGCCAGCAGTTTAACCGGGACAAAACCTGGCTACACCTTC